Listed below are T cell receptor beta chains from one sample, sequenced in a study of technical replicates of blood from a handful of donors. Assay used: immunoSEQ multiplex PCR; TCRdb lists only in-frame clones, some missing. The sample includes around 60,000 clones, approximately 86% of them seen just once. Specimen: PBMCs. The receptor source for this set is a human donor in good health. Some clones in this sample may be carry-over from other donors' samples. Both conserved end residues are part of each CDR3. A D gene is named only where the DNA matches it firmly. Rows give clone size only sometimes, using once, few, many, or a class for an expanded clone.

CDR3aa	CDR3nt	v_gene	j_gene	d_gene	abundance
CASSQRERTEAFF	TGTGCCAGCAGTCAAAGGGAGAGGACTGAAGCTTTCTTT	TRBV2	TRBJ1-1	NA	many
CASSQDSVYGGNEQFF	TGCGCCAGCAGCCAAGATAGTGTCTACGGGGGGAATGAGCAGTTCTTC	TRBV4-1	TRBJ2-1	TRBD2	NA
CAISDRGGTDTQYF	TGTGCCATCAGTGACAGGGGGGGCACAGATACGCAGTATTTT	TRBV10-3	TRBJ2-3	NA	NA
CAWSENVSGDGYTF	TGTGCCTGGAGTGAAAACGTATCAGGGGATGGCTACACCTTC	TRBV30	TRBJ1-2	NA	NA
CASSQDAQRGGRDTQYF	TGCGCCAGCAGCCAAGATGCTCAGCGGGGGGGGCGAGATACGCAGTATTTT	TRBV4-3	TRBJ2-3	TRBD2	NA
CAWNKGKYEQYF	TGTGCCTGGAACAAGGGGAAGTACGAGCAGTACTTC	TRBV30	TRBJ2-7	NA	NA
CASSPTAGGSYEQYF	TGTGCCAGCTCACCAACGGCGGGGGGCTCCTACGAGCAGTACTTC	TRBV18	TRBJ2-7	TRBD2	NA
CASSGGGPGFF	TGTGCCAGCAGCGGGGGGGGGCCCGGGTTCTTC	TRBV13	TRBJ2-1	NA	NA
CATRQGEDSPLHF	TGTGCCACCCGACAGGGGGAGGATTCACCCCTCCACTTT	TRBV10-3	TRBJ1-6	TRBD1	NA
CASSLRPPGESGNTIYF	TGTGCCAGCAGCTTGCGACCACCCGGGGAGTCTGGAAACACCATATATTTT	TRBV9	TRBJ1-3	NA	NA
CASSPRRGETQYF	TGTGCCAGCAGCCCCCGCCGCGGGGAGACCCAGTACTTC	TRBV16	TRBJ2-5	NA	once
CASSQDKGRNEKLFF	TGTGCCAGCAGCCAAGATAAGGGGAGGAATGAAAAACTGTTTTTT	TRBV4-2	TRBJ1-4	NA	NA
CAISEAFTYNEQFF	TGTGCCATCAGTGAGGCCTTCACTTACAATGAGCAGTTCTTC	TRBV10-3	TRBJ2-1	NA	NA
CASSLMGRGAEETQYF	TGCGCCAGCAGCTTGATGGGGCGGGGGGCCGAAGAGACCCAGTACTTC	TRBV5-1	TRBJ2-5	TRBD2	NA
CASSIKGDTEAFF	TGTGCCAGTAGTATAAAGGGGGACACTGAAGCTTTCTTT	TRBV19	TRBJ1-1	NA	NA
CASSRGWNTEAFF	TGTGCCAGCAGCCGAGGATGGAACACTGAAGCTTTCTTT	TRBV5-6	TRBJ1-1	NA	NA
CASSQSGASGNTIYF	TGCGCCAGCAGCCAATCCGGAGCCTCTGGAAACACCATATATTTT	TRBV4-1	TRBJ1-3	NA	NA
CASRDGTGRGYTF	TGTGCCAGCAGGGACGGGACAGGGAGAGGCTACACCTTC	TRBV6-5	TRBJ1-2	TRBD1	NA
CASSQDGGNYGYTF	TGCGCCAGCAGCCAAGATGGAGGAAACTATGGCTACACCTTC	TRBV4-1	TRBJ1-2	NA	NA
CASNRDRGPEQYF	TGTGCCAGCAACCGGGACAGGGGCCCCGAGCAGTACTTC	TRBV2	TRBJ2-7	TRBD1	NA
CASSAVTGIDGYTF	TGTGCCAGTAGCGCCGTGACAGGGATTGATGGCTACACCTTC	TRBV19	TRBJ1-2	TRBD1	NA
CASTLGALGSPLHF	TGTGCCAGCACTCTGGGGGCGTTGGGTTCACCCCTCCACTTT	TRBV7-6	TRBJ1-6	NA	NA
CASSQVRTSYEQYF	TGTGCCAGCAGCCAAGTCCGGACTAGCTACGAGCAGTACTTC	TRBV4-2	TRBJ2-7	TRBD2	NA
CASSSSGADSSYNEQFF	TGTGCCAGCAGCTCCAGCGGCGCGGACAGCTCCTACAATGAGCAGTTCTTC	TRBV7-9	TRBJ2-1	NA	NA
CASSSSGSYEQYF	TGTGCCAGCAGCTCCTCCGGCTCCTACGAGCAGTACTTC	TRBV7-2	TRBJ2-7	NA	NA
CASSPRAQVAGGLETQYF	TGTGCCAGCTCACCACGCGCGCAGGTGGCCGGGGGATTGGAGACCCAGTACTTC	TRBV18	TRBJ2-5	NA	NA
CASSLAVTDTQYF	TGTGCCAGCAGCTTGGCGGTCACAGATACGCAGTATTTT	TRBV5-6	TRBJ2-3	NA	NA
CASRSPGLAGDTQYF	TGTGCCAGCAGATCACCGGGACTAGCGGGAGATACGCAGTATTTT	TRBV6-6	TRBJ2-3	TRBD2	NA
CATSRDRTGGMDEQFF	TGTGCCACCAGCAGAGATCGGACAGGGGGTATGGATGAGCAGTTCTTC	TRBV15	TRBJ2-1	TRBD1	NA
CASSLGGSGGMYTDTQYF	TGTGCCAGCAGCTTAGGAGGGAGCGGGGGCATGTACACAGATACGCAGTATTTT	TRBV7-2	TRBJ2-3	TRBD2	NA
CASSPSSPATDTQYF	TGTGCCAGCAGTCCTAGTTCTCCGGCAACAGATACGCAGTATTTT	TRBV9	TRBJ2-3	NA	NA
CASSTAGHEQFF	TGTGCCAGCAGCACAGCGGGGCATGAGCAGTTCTTC	TRBV9	TRBJ2-1	TRBD2	NA
CASSHDRHF	TGTGCCAGCAGCCATGACAGGCACTTC	TRBV6-6	TRBJ2-7	NA	NA
CASGTGGSYNEQFF	TGTGCCAGCGGGACAGGGGGCTCCTACAATGAGCAGTTCTTC	TRBV6-5	TRBJ2-1	TRBD1	NA
CAIRATGGTGELFF	TGTGCCATCAGGGCGACAGGGGGCACCGGGGAGCTGTTTTTT	TRBV10-3	TRBJ2-2	TRBD1	once
CASSEPGQGIYEQYF	TGTGCCAGCAGTGAACCGGGTCAGGGGATCTACGAGCAGTACTTC	TRBV25-1	TRBJ2-7	NA	NA
CAIRGASGETGELFF	TGTGCCATCCGGGGGGCCAGCGGAGAAACCGGGGAGCTGTTTTTT	TRBV10-3	TRBJ2-2	NA	NA
CASSVGGDHYNEQFF	TGTGCCAGCAGCGTGGGGGGGGACCATTACAATGAGCAGTTCTTC	TRBV9	TRBJ2-1	TRBD2	NA
CASSPSSGPLYGYTF	TGTGCCAGCTCTCCATCCTCAGGGCCTCTCTATGGCTACACCTTC	TRBV18	TRBJ1-2	NA	NA
CAISETEFNEQFF	TGTGCCATCAGTGAGACAGAGTTCAATGAGCAGTTCTTC	TRBV10-3	TRBJ2-1	NA	NA
CASSLHGAGGRETQYF	TGTGCCAGCAGCCTACATGGAGCGGGAGGGCGCGAGACCCAGTACTTC	TRBV7-8	TRBJ2-5	TRBD2	NA
CAISGTIGGELFF	TGTGCCATCAGCGGGACTATAGGGGGGGAGCTGTTTTTT	TRBV10-3	TRBJ2-2	TRBD2	NA
CASSSVAVNEQYF	TGTGCCAGCAGCTCGGTAGCGGTTAACGAGCAGTACTTC	TRBV7-9	TRBJ2-7	NA	few
CASSLYPGAQYEQYF	TGTGCCAGCAGTTTATACCCCGGAGCCCAATACGAGCAGTACTTC	TRBV27	TRBJ2-7	NA	NA
CASSYMTATNEKLFF	TGTGCCAGCAGTTACATGACTGCAACTAATGAAAAACTGTTTTTT	TRBV6-6	TRBJ1-4	NA	NA
CASSLTSGRVGNEQFF	TGCGCCAGCAGCTTAACTAGCGGGAGGGTAGGTAATGAGCAGTTCTTC	TRBV5-1	TRBJ2-1	TRBD2	NA
CAWSVQDNSPLHF	TGTGCCTGGAGTGTACAGGATAATTCACCCCTCCACTTT	TRBV30	TRBJ1-6	NA	NA
CASSPTGYGYTF	TGTGCCAGCTCACCTACAGGGTATGGCTACACCTTC	TRBV18	TRBJ1-2	NA	NA
CASSTTGTSGYNEQFF	TGTGCCAGCTCAACAACCGGGACTAGCGGTTACAATGAGCAGTTCTTC	TRBV18	TRBJ2-1	TRBD2	NA
CASSGREQYF	TGTGCCTCCTCAGGCCGCGAGCAGTACTTC	TRBV2	TRBJ2-7	NA	NA
CASSQGTVGEKLFF	TGTGCCAGCAGCCAAGGGACAGTGGGGGAAAAACTGTTTTTT	TRBV4-2	TRBJ1-4	NA	NA
CASSEKASGAPEQFF	TGTGCCAGCAGCGAAAAAGCTAGCGGGGCTCCTGAGCAGTTCTTC	TRBV7-2	TRBJ2-1	TRBD2	NA
CASSQEATWNTEAFF	TGCGCCAGCAGCCAAGAAGCGACGTGGAACACTGAAGCTTTCTTT	TRBV4-1	TRBJ1-1	NA	NA
CASRKAGTYEQYF	TGTGCCAGCAGAAAGGCAGGGACCTACGAGCAGTACTTC	TRBV7-8	TRBJ2-7	NA	once
CASSEGTSGGYTF	TGTGCCAGCAGTGAAGGTACTTCGGGTGGCTACACCTTC	TRBV2	TRBJ1-2	NA	NA
CASSPQGAWSPLHF	TGTGCCAGTAGTCCGCAGGGGGCCTGGTCACCCCTCCACTTT	TRBV19	TRBJ1-6	TRBD1	NA
CATKAIAGGRADTQYF	TGTGCCACCAAGGCAATAGCGGGGGGGCGAGCAGATACGCAGTATTTT	TRBV15	TRBJ2-3	TRBD2	NA